A single sample gave rise to the 18 T cell receptor beta chains below, sequenced in a study of blood T cell repertoires in COVID-19. Sequenced by immunoSEQ multiplex PCR; TCRdb stores in-frame clones only, minus some. The sample lists just over 650,000 clones; 75% to 90% were seen once. Input material: peripheral blood. The receptors were gathered from a woman aged 18-35 years with acute or convalescent COVID-19.

The chain recombines TRBV19 with TRBJ1-4; tentative D call: TRBD1 (6 bases). Between the trimmed V and J ends, which lost 5 bases and 3 bases, there was a span of 13 bases. The CDR3 loop spans 15 amino acids. Germline assignment: CDR1 LNHDA and CDR2 SQIVND (reference sequence). This chain's CDR3 is CASSLNRAANEKLFF. DNA for the CDR3: TGTGCCAGTAGTTTAAACAGGGCAGCTAATGAAAAACTGTTTTTT.

The chain joins TRBV6-2 or TRBV6-3 to TRBJ1-4; D is ambiguous. CDR1 MNHEY and CDR2 SVGEGT come from the germline V gene. The CDR3 covers 13 residues. The germline V and J ends were trimmed by 2 bases and 8 bases, with 9 bases remaining between them. CDR3 amino acids: CASSYRGGEKLFF. For the CDR3, the DNA is TGTGCCAGCAGTTACCGAGGCGGAGAAAAACTGTTTTTT.

The chain recombines TRBV29-1 with TRBJ2-2; 11 bases align to TRBD2. The ends lost 4 bases at V and 5 bases at J; junction bases unmatched: 3. CDR1 is SQVTM and CDR2 is ANQGSEA in the germline V gene. The CDR3 covers 14 residues. CDR3 sequence (DNA): TGCAGCGTTGCTAGGACTAGCGGGACCGGGGAGCTGTTTTTT. It encodes CSVARTSGTGELFF.

The genes are TRBV6-6 and TRBJ1-5; 7 bases fit TRBD1. The ends lost 0 bases at V and 4 bases at J; junction bases unmatched: 3. Germline values: CDR1 MNHNY, CDR2 SVGAGI (reference sequence). The CDR3 extends over 15 amino acids. In nucleotides, the CDR3 is TGTGCCAGCAGTTACTCGGGACAGACGAATCAGCCCCAGCATTTT. This codes for CASSYSGQTNQPQHF.

This clone was picked up a small number of times. The CDR3 spells CASSLRTNTEAFF. The CDR3 DNA reads as TGTGCCAGCAGTTTGAGAACGAACACTGAAGCTTTCTTT. The V call is TRBV12-3 or TRBV12-4, the J call TRBJ1-1; D gene ambiguous. CDR3 size: 13 residues. V was pared by 3 bases and J by 1 base, with 6 bases between.

The V call is TRBV24-1, the J call TRBJ2-7; possible D gene TRBD1, 6 bases. CDR1 and CDR2 from the germline V gene are KGHDR and SFDVKD. Deletions cut 2 bases from V and 2 bases from J, with 15 bases between. The CDR3 spans 16 residues. DNA of the CDR3: TGTGCCACCAGTGATTCCTGGGACACCACCACCTACGAGCAGTACTTC. Translated: CATSDSWDTTTYEQYF.

This chain connects TRBV7-8 to TRBJ2-3; D ambiguous. The germline V gene encodes CDR1 SGHVS and CDR2 FQNEAQ. The length of the CDR3 is 16 residues. V gave up 6 bases and J gave up 6 bases, with 22 bases separating them. CDR3 region: CASRANGRAPGDTQYF. Written as DNA, the CDR3 is TGTGCCAGCAGAGCTAACGGCCGCGCCCCAGGCGATACGCAGTATTTT.

V gene TRBV29-1 combines with J gene TRBJ1-2; no clear D gene. Germline lookup yields CDR1 SQVTM and CDR2 ANQGSEA. The CDR3 is made up of 10 amino acids. V was pared by 3 bases and J by 8 bases, with 7 bases between. The DNA of the CDR3 is TGCAGCGTTGACCAGGAAGGCTACACCTTC. Translating it yields CSVDQEGYTF.

The rearrangement joins TRBV3-1 (or the pseudogene TRBV3-2) to TRBJ1-6, with a tentative D call TRBD1 (5 bases). Germline-derived CDR1 and CDR2 are LGHDT and YNNKEL (reference sequence). Trimming cost V 0 bases and J 0 bases, with 12 bases left between them. This CDR3 contains 18 residues. The CDR3 protein is CASSQDRVRYSYNSPLHF. CDR3 coding DNA: TGTGCCAGCAGCCAAGACAGGGTTAGGTACTCCTATAATTCACCCCTCCACTTT.

The gene calls are TRBV5-1 and TRBJ2-1; TRBD2 is a possible D gene (5 bases). The CDR3 runs 16 residues. The germline V and J ends were trimmed by 0 bases and 0 bases, with 10 bases remaining between them. The germline CDR1 and CDR2 sequences are SGHRS and YFSETQ. The CDR3 loop reads CASSLVTGSSYNEQFF. Written as DNA, the CDR3 is TGCGCCAGCAGCTTGGTAACTGGGAGCTCCTACAATGAGCAGTTCTTC.

The chain links TRBV28 to TRBJ1-5; 9 bases match TRBD1. In germline, CDR1 is MDHEN, CDR2 SYDVKM. V dropped 4 bases and J dropped 7; count of bases not matched to a gene: 14. The CDR3 has 17 residues. This chain's CDR3 is CASSYRGRGVVGQPQHF. The CDR3 nucleotides read TGTGCCAGCAGTTACAGGGGGCGCGGGGTTGTGGGGCAGCCCCAGCATTTT. Filled out from reference TRBV28 and TRBJ1-5, the complete variable domain reads DVKVTQSSRYLVKRTGEKVFLECVQDMDHENMFWYRQDPGLGLRLIYFSYDVKMKEKGDIPEGYSVSREKKERFSLILESASTNQTSMYLCASSYRGRGVVGQPQHFGDGTRLSIL.

A single count supports this clone. CDR3 nucleotides: TGTGCCAGCAGCTTCCAGGCAGGCGGGGAGCTGTTTTTT. It specifies CASSFQAGGELFF. This sequence joins TRBV7-3 and TRBJ2-2, with D uncertain. V was cut by 3 bases and J by 7 bases, with 9 bases left in between. CDR3 length: 13 residues. Germline assignment: CDR1 SGHTA and CDR2 FQGTGA.

The chain recombines TRBV6-2 or TRBV6-3 with TRBJ1-1, with D maybe TRBD1 (6 bases). Germline V gene sequence: CDR1 MNHEY, CDR2 SVGEGT. The CDR3 covers 14 residues. The V end lost 3 bases, the J end lost 1 base, and 9 bases lay between the germline ends. CDR3 region: CASSYGGANTEAFF. CDR3 DNA sequence: TGTGCCAGCAGTTATGGGGGCGCGAACACTGAAGCTTTCTTT.

The chain employs TRBV5-6 and TRBJ1-1; D gene ambiguous. V lost 3 bases and J lost 4, with 10 bases in between. The CDR3 consists of 13 residues. CDR1 is SGHDT, CDR2 YYEEEE, per germline. For the CDR3, the DNA is TGTGCCAGCAGCTCCCCGGGTGCCACTGAAGCTTTCTTT. Translation gives CASSSPGATEAFF.

V is TRBV30 and J is TRBJ1-1, with 7 bases fitting TRBD1. The V gene's germline CDR1 is GTSNPN and CDR2 SVGIG (reference sequence). Trimming at V came to 3 bases and at J to 4 bases, leaving 14 bases not matched to a gene. This CDR3 spans 16 amino acids. The CDR3, as DNA: TGTGCCTGGAGGGCCCCCCCGACAGGGAGGCCCACTGAAGCTTTCTTT. Translating gives CAWRAPPTGRPTEAFF.

V usage is TRBV30 and J usage is TRBJ1-1; D unclear. The CDR3 sequence is 15 residues long. CDR1 and CDR2 (germline): GTSNPN, SVGIG (reference sequence). Trimming stripped 1 base from V and 2 bases from J, with 14 bases between. CDR3 region: CAWSAAFTANTEAFF. In DNA form, the CDR3 reads TGTGCCTGGAGTGCCGCCTTTACAGCAAACACTGAAGCTTTCTTT.

The chain has TRBV6-5 and TRBJ2-1, with D hard to call. The germline CDR1 and CDR2 sequences are MNHEY and SVGAGI. V was clipped by 0 bases and J by 5 bases, with 11 bases between them. The CDR3 is 15 residues long. Here the CDR3 reads CASSYSSFGDNEQFF. DNA of the CDR3: TGTGCCAGCAGTTACTCGAGTTTTGGAGACAATGAGCAGTTCTTC.

The DNA of the CDR3 is TGTGCCAGTAGTATGGGGAGGGCAGGAAATCAGCCCCAGCATTTT. Translation: CASSMGRAGNQPQHF. The chain combines TRBV19 with TRBJ1-5; D unclear. This CDR3 has 15 residues. V lost 3 bases, J lost 4 bases, and 13 bases lay in between. CDR1 is LNHDA, CDR2 SQIVND, per germline (reference sequence).